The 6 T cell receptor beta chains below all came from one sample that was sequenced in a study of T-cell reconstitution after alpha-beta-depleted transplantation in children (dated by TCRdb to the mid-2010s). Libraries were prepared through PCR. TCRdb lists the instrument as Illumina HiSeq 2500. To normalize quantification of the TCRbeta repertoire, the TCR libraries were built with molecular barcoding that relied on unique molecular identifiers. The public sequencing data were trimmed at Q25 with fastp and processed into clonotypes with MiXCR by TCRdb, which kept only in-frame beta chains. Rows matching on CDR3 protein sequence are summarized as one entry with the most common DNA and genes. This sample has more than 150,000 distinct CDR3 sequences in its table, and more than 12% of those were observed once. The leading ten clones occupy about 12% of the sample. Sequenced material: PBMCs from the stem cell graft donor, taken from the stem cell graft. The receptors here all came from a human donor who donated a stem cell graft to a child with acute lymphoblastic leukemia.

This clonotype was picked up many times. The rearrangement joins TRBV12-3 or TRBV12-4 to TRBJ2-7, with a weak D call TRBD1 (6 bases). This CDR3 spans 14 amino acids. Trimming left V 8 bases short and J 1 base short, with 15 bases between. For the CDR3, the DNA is TGTGCCAGCCAGGCCCGGGACAAGTCCTACGAGCAGTACTTC. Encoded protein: CASQARDKSYEQYF.

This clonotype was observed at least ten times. In DNA form, the CDR3 reads TGCGCCAGCAGCTTGAACAGCAGGGACTATGGCTACACCTTC. Translating it yields CASSLNSRDYGYTF. The rearrangement uses TRBV5-1 and TRBJ1-2; the D gene is possibly TRBD1 (5 bases). This CDR3 spans 14 amino acids. V dropped 1 base and J dropped 3 bases, with 10 bases sitting between them. From germline, CDR1 is SGHRS and CDR2 YFSETQ.

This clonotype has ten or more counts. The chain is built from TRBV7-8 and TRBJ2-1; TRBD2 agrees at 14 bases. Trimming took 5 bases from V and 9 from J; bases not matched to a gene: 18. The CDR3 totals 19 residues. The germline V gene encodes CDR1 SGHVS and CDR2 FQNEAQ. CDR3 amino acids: CASSDYYGTSGSGFVEQFF. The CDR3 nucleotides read TGTGCCAGCAGCGACTACTATGGGACTAGCGGGAGCGGATTTGTTGAGCAGTTCTTC.

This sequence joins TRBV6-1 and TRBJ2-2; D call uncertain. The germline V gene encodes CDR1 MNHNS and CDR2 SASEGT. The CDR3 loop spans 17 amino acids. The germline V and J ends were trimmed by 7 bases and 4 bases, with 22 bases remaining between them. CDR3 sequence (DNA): TGTGCCAGCAATAGAAGAAGCGAGATATATCGCACCGGGGAGCTGTTTTTT. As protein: CASNRRSEIYRTGELFF.

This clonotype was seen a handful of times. CDR3 sequence reads: CASSLRLAGAPYNEQFF. The DNA for the CDR3 is TGCGCCAGCAGCTTAAGACTAGCGGGAGCCCCCTACAATGAGCAGTTCTTC. V is TRBV5-1 and J is TRBJ2-1; 12 positions agree with TRBD2. The V and J ends lost 2 bases and 2 bases, in that order; junction bases with no gene match: 5. Germline loops: CDR1 SGHRS, CDR2 YFSETQ. The CDR3 has 17 amino acids.

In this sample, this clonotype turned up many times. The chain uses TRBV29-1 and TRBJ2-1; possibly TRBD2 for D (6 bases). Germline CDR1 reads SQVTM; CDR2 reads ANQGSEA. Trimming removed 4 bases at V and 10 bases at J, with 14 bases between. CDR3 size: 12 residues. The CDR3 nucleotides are TGCAGCGTTGGGGGGAGGATTGGGGAGCAGTTCTTC. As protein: CSVGGRIGEQFF.